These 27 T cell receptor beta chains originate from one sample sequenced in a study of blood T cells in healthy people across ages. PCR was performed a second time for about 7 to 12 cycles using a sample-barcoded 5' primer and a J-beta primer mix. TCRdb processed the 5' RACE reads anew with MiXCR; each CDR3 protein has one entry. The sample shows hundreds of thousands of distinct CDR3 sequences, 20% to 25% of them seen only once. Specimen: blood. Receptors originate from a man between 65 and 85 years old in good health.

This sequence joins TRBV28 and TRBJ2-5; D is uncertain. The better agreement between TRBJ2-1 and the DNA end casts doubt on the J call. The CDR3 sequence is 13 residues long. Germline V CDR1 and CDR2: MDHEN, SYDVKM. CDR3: CATQPTSRREQFF. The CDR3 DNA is TGTGCCACCCAGCCCACCTCAAGACGTGAGCAGTTCTTC.

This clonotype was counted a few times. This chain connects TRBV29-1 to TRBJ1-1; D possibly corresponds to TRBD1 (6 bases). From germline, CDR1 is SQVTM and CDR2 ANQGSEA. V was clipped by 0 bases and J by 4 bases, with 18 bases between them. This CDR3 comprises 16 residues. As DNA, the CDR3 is TGCAGCGTTGAAGAAGACGGGGGCGGGGTGTTCACTGAAGCTTTCTTT. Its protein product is CSVEEDGGGVFTEAFF.

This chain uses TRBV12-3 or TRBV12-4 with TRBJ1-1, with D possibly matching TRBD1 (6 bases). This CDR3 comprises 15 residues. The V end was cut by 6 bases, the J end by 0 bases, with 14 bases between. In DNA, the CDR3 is TGTGCCAGCAGCCAATTGGGGACATTGAACACTGAAGCTTTCTTT. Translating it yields CASSQLGTLNTEAFF.

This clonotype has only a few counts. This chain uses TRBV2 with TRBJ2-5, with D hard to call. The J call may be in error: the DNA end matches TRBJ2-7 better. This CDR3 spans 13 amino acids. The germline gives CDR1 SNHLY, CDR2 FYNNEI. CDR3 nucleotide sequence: TGTGCCAGCAGATCAGGTGGGGTTTACGAGCAGTACGTC. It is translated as CASRSGGVYEQYV.

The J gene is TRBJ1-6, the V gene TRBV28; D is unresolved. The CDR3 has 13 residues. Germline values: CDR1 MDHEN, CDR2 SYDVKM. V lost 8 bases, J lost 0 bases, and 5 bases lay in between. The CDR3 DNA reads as TGTGCCAGCGAGAGCTCCTATAATTCACCCCTCCACTTT. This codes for CASESSYNSPLHF.

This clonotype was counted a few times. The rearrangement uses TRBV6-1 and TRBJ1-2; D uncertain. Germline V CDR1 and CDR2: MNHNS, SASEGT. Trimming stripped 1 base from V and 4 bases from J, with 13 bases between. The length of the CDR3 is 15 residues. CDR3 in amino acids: CASSEGVFSSYGYTF. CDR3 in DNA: TGTGCCAGCAGTGAAGGGGTATTTAGTAGCTATGGCTACACCTTC.

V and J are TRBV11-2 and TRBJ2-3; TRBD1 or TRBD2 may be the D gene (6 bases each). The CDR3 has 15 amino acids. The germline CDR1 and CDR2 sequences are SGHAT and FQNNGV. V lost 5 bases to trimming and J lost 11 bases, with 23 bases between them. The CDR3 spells CASSPNPLSGALQYF. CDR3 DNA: TGTGCCAGCAGCCCCAACCCCTTATCGGGGGCATTGCAGTATTTT.

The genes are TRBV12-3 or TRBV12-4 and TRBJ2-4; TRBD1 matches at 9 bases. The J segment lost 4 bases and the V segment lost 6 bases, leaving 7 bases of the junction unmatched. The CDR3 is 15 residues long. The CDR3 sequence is CASSTTGGKKNIQYF. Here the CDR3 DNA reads TGTGCCAGCAGCACTACAGGGGGCAAGAAAAACATTCAGTACTTC.

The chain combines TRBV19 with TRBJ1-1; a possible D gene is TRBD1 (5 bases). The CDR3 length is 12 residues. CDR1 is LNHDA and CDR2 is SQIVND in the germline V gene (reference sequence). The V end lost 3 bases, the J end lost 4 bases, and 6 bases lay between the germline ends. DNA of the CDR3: TGTGCCAGTAGTATGAGGGGCACTGAAGCTTTCTTT. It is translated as CASSMRGTEAFF.

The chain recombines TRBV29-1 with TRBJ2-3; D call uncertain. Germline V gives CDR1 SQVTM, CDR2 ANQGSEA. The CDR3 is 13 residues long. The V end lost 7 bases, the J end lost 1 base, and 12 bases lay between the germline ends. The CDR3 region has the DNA TGCAGCGGCCTTCGGCCGGGCACAGATACGCAGTATTTT. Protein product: CSGLRPGTDTQYF.

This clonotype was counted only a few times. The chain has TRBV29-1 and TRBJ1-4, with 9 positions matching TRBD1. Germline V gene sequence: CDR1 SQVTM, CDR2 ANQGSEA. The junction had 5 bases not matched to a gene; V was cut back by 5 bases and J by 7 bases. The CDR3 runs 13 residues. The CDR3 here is CSVFTDRGEKLFF. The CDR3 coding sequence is TGCAGCGTTTTTACGGACAGGGGTGAAAAACTGTTTTTT.

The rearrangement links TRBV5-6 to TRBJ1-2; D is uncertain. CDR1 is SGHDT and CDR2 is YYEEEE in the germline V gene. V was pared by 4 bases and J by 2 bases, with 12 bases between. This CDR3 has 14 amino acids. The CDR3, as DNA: TGTGCCAGCAGCCCCAAGGGTTTCAACTATGGCTACACCTTC. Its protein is CASSPKGFNYGYTF.

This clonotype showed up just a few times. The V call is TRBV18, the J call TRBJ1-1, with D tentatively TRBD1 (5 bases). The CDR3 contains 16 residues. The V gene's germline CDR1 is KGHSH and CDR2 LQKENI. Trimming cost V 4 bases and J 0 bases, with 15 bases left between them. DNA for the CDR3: TGTGCCAGCTCACAAAGTGGAGGGGCTCTGAACACTGAAGCTTTCTTT. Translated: CASSQSGGALNTEAFF.

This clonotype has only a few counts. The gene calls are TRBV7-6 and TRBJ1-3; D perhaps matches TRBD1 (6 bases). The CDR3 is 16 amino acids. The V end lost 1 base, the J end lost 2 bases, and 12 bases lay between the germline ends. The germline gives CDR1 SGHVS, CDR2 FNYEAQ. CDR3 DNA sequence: TGTGCCAGCAGCTTAGAACAGGGTCCGGCTGGAAACACCATATATTTT. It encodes CASSLEQGPAGNTIYF.

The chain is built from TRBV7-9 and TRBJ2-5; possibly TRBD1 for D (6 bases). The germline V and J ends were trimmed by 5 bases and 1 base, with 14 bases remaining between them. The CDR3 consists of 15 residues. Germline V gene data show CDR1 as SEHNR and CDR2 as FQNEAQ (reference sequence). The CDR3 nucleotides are TGTGCCAGCAGCCCGCCCCGGGACATCCAAGAGACCCAGTACTTC. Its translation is CASSPPRDIQETQYF.

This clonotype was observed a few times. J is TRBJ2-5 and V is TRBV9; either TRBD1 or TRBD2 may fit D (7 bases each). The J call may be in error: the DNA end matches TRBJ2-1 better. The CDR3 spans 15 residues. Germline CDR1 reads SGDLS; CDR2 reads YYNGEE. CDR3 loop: CASSPGLGGHNEQFF. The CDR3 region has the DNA TGTGCCAGCAGCCCAGGACTAGGGGGCCACAATGAGCAGTTCTTC.

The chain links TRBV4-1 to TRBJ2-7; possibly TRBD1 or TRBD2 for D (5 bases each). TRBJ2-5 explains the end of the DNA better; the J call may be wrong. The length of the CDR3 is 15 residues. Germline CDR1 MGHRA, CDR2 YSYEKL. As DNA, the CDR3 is TGCGCCAGCAGCCAAAATTCCGGGACCAAGGAGACCCAGTACTTC. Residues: CASSQNSGTKETQYF.

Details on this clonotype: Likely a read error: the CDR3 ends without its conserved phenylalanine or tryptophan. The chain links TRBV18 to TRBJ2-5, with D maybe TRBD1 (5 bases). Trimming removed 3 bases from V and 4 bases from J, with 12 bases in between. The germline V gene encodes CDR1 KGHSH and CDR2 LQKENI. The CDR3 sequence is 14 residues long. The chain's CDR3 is CASSPSGNPETQYL. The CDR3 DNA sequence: TGTGCCAGCTCACCGTCAGGGAATCCAGAGACCCAGTACCTC.

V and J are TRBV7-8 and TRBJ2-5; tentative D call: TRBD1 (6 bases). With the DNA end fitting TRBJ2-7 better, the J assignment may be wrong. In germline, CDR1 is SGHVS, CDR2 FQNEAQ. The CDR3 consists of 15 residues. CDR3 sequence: CASSLGGPSDYEQYV. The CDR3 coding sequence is TGTGCCAGCAGCTTAGGGGGGCCCTCGGACTACGAGCAGTACGTC.

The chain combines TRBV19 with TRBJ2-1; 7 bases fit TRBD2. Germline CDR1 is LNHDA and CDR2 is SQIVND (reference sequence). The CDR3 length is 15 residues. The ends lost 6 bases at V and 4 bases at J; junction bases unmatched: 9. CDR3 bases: TGTGCCAGTAGGTATGAGTCTAGCGGTTACAATGAGCAGTTCTTC. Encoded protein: CASRYESSGYNEQFF.

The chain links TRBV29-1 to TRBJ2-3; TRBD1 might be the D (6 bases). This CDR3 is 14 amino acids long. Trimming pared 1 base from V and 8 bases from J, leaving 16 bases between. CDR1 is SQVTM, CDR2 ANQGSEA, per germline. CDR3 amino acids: CSVEVRTAVGTQYF. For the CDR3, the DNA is TGCAGCGTTGAAGTGCGGACAGCCGTGGGTACGCAGTATTTT.

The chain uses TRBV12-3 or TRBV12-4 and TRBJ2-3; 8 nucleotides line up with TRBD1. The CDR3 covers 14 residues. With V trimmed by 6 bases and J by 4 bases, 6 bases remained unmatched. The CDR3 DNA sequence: TGTGCCAGCAGCCGACAGGGGAGAGCAGATACGCAGTATTTT. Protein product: CASSRQGRADTQYF.

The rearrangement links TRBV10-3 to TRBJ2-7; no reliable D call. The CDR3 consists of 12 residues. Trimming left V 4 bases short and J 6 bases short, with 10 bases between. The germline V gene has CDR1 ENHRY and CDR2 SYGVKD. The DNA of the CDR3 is TGTGCCATCAGTGCAGGACGGAGCGAGCAGTACTTC. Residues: CAISAGRSEQYF.

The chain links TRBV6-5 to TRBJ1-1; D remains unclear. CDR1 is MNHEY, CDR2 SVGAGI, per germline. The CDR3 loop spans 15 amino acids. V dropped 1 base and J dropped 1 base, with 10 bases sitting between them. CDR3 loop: CASSYFHSGNTEAFF. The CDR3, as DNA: TGTGCCAGCAGTTACTTCCACAGTGGGAACACTGAAGCTTTCTTT.

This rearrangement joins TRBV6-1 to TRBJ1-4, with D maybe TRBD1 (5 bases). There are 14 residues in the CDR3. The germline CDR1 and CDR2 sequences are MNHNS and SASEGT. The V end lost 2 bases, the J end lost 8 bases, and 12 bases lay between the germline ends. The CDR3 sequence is CASSETGLWEKLFF. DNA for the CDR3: TGTGCCAGCAGTGAAACGGGGCTCTGGGAAAAACTGTTTTTT.

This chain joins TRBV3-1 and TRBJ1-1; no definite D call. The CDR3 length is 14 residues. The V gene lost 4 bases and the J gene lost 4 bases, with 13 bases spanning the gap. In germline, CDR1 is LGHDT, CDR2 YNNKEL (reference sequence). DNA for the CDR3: TGTGCCAGCAGCCCCTCTGTTCGGAGCACTGAAGCTTTCTTT. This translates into CASSPSVRSTEAFF. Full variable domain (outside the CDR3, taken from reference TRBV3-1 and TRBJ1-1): DTAVSQTPKYLVTQMGNDKSIKCEQNLGHDTMYWYKQDSKKFLKIMFSYNNKELIINETVPNRFSPKSPDKAHLNLHINSLELGDSAVYFCASSPSVRSTEAFFGQGTRLTVV.

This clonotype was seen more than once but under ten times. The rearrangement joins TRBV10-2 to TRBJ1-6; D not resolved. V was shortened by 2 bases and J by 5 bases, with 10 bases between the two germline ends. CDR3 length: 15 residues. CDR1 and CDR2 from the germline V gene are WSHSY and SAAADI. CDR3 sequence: CASSEGQPNNSPLHF. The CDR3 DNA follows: TGCGCCAGCAGTGAGGGTCAGCCAAATAATTCACCCCTCCACTTT.